The rows below give T cell receptor beta chains drawn from one sample of a study of glioma-infiltrating T cells. TCRdb re-analysed the multiplex PCR reads in MiXCR, keeping a single row per CDR3 protein. The sample carries approximately 120,000 distinct CDR3 sequences, less than 30% recorded once. What was sequenced was glioma tissue, nonneoplastic brain tissue, or PBMCs (not recorded which). Receptors originate from a human donor with low-grade glioma or glioblastoma, undergoing nonglioma brain surgery, or in good health (not recorded which). CDR3s include the opening cysteine and the closing phenylalanine or tryptophan. A D gene is named only where the DNA matches it firmly. Size values are once, few and many counts, or a class for expanded clones, and some rows have none.

J gene,V gene,D gene,clone size,CDR3 protein,CDR3 DNA
TRBJ2-2,TRBV28,.,many,CTTGAEGTGELFF,TGTACCACGGGTGCTGAGGGAACCGGGGAGCTGTTTTTT
TRBJ1-1,TRBV9,TRBD1,many,CASSPLTGADTEAFF,TGTGCCAGCAGCCCGCTGACAGGGGCGGACACTGAAGCTTTCTTT
TRBJ1-6,TRBV2,.,many,CASGWTYNSPLHF,TGTGCCAGCGGGTGGACCTATAATTCACCCCTCCACTTT
TRBJ2-5,TRBV6-2/TRBV6-3,TRBD1,many,CASRAPGQGQETQYF,TGTGCCAGCAGAGCCCCGGGACAGGGCCAAGAGACCCAGTACTTC
TRBJ2-3,TRBV20-1,TRBD2,.,CSASSGREPDSQYF,TGCAGTGCTAGTAGCGGGAGAGAACCAGATAGTCAGTATTTT
TRBJ2-5,TRBV29-1,TRBD2,.,CSVESVLAGGPQETQYF,TGCAGCGTTGAATCGGTACTAGCGGGAGGGCCTCAAGAGACCCAGTACTTC
TRBJ2-3,TRBV30,.,once,CARVGGKGKDTQYF,TGTGCCCGGGTTGGGGGGAAAGGCAAAGATACGCAGTATTTT
TRBJ1-6,TRBV6-2/TRBV6-3,TRBD1,many,CASSFGTGYSPLHF,TGTGCCAGCAGTTTCGGGACAGGGTACTCACCCCTCCACTTT
TRBJ2-1,TRBV10-3,TRBD2,many,CAISGTGGGSNEQFF,TGTGCCATCAGTGGGACGGGAGGAGGATCCAATGAGCAGTTCTTC
TRBJ1-5,TRBV6-1,TRBD1,.,CASSSRGGGSNQPQHF,TGTGCCAGCAGCTCCCGGGGAGGGGGCAGCAATCAGCCCCAGCATTTT
TRBJ1-2,TRBV7-9,.,many,CASSPTPNSYGYTF,TGTGCCAGCAGCCCTACCCCCAACAGCTATGGCTACACCTTC
TRBJ2-2,TRBV24-1,.,many,CATSDLTGELFF,TGTGCCACCAGTGACCTGACCGGGGAGCTGTTTTTT
TRBJ2-3,TRBV12-3/TRBV12-4,.,many,CASNLRADTQYF,TGTGCCAGCAATTTAAGGGCAGATACGCAGTATTTT
TRBJ2-7,TRBV19,TRBD1,many,CASTIYHRGHYEQYF,TGTGCCAGTACCATCTATCACAGGGGGCACTACGAGCAGTACTTC
TRBJ1-2,TRBV29-1,.,.,CSDGRSGGYTF,TGCAGCGACGGGAGATCGGGAGGCTACACCTTC
TRBJ2-2,TRBV6-5,.,.,CASKGSIWGSQLGELFF,TGTGCCAGCAAAGGCAGCATCTGGGGGAGTCAGCTAGGGGAGCTGTTTTTT
TRBJ1-1,TRBV7-2,.,many,CASSLGYNTEAFF,TGTGCCAGCAGCTTAGGGTACAACACTGAAGCTTTCTTT
TRBJ2-1,TRBV6-5,.,many,CASSYRGGGYNEQFF,TGTGCCAGCAGTTACCGAGGGGGGGGTTACAATGAGCAGTTCTTC
TRBJ1-1,TRBV20-1,.,many,CSARFARTNTEAFF,TGCAGTGCTAGATTTGCCAGGACGAACACTGAAGCTTTCTTT
TRBJ2-2,TRBV29-1,TRBD2,.,CSVETSGMGTGELFF,TGCAGCGTTGAAACAAGCGGGATGGGCACCGGGGAGCTGTTTTTT
TRBJ1-1,TRBV7-3,.,many,CASSPTGGSNTEAFF,TGTGCCAGCAGCCCCACGGGGGGGTCGAACACTGAAGCTTTCTTT
TRBJ1-5,TRBV7-8,.,many,CASSPTGVGQPQHF,TGTGCCAGCAGCCCGACAGGAGTTGGTCAGCCCCAGCATTTT
TRBJ2-3,TRBV13,.,.,CASSRREGAADTQYF,TGTGCCAGCAGCCGTAGGGAGGGGGCCGCAGATACGCAGTATTTT
TRBJ1-1,TRBV20-1,TRBD1,.,CSARDGQGLAEAFF,TGCAGTGCTAGAGACGGACAGGGGCTAGCTGAAGCTTTCTTT
TRBJ2-3,TRBV2,TRBD2,.,CASSELSGSFDTQYF,TGTGCCAGCAGTGAGTTGAGCGGGAGCTTTGATACGCAGTATTTT
TRBJ1-6,TRBV9,.,many,CASSVDGDSPLHF,TGTGCCAGCAGCGTAGATGGTGATTCACCCCTCCACTTT
TRBJ1-1,TRBV9,.,.,CASSVSGQNTEAFF,TGTGCCAGCAGCGTATCTGGACAGAACACTGAAGCTTTCTTT
TRBJ1-1,TRBV4-3,TRBD1,many,CASSRGTGGDLDTEAFF,TGCGCCAGCAGCCGTGGGACAGGGGGCGATTTAGACACTGAAGCTTTCTTT
TRBJ1-2,TRBV5-1,.,.,CASKVENFPNYGYTF,TGCGCCAGCAAGGTTGAGAACTTCCCAAACTATGGCTACACCTTC
TRBJ2-7,TRBV2,TRBD2,few,CASSERTSGRVKQYF,TGTGCCAGCAGTGAAAGGACTAGCGGGAGAGTGAAGCAGTACTTC
TRBJ2-5,TRBV20-1,.,.,CSATNPGGGQETQYF,TGCAGTGCTACGAACCCTGGAGGGGGCCAAGAGACCCAGTACTTC
TRBJ2-2,TRBV4-1,TRBD1,many,CASSQSRGQGASGELFF,TGCGCCAGCAGCCAGTCTAGGGGCCAGGGGGCGTCCGGGGAGCTGTTTTTT
TRBJ1-2,TRBV4-3,.,many,CASSQEDRGYTF,TGCGCCAGCAGCCAAGAAGACCGAGGCTACACCTTC
TRBJ2-7,TRBV12-3/TRBV12-4,.,few,CASTLSGSYEQYF,TGTGCCAGCACCCTCTCGGGATCGTACGAGCAGTACTTC
TRBJ1-2,TRBV19,.,few,CASSIEGTYGYTF,TGTGCCAGTAGTATAGAGGGGACCTATGGCTACACCTTC
TRBJ2-2,TRBV6-1,.,many,CASRERGRGTGELFF,TGTGCCAGCAGGGAACGGGGGCGAGGCACCGGGGAGCTGTTTTTT
TRBJ2-1,TRBV7-2,TRBD2,many,CVSSLLAGVSYNEQFF,TGTGTCAGCAGCTTATTAGCGGGAGTCTCCTACAATGAGCAGTTCTTC
TRBJ2-1,TRBV11-3,TRBD1,.,CASSLTTGTGKNEQFF,TGTGCCAGCAGCTTGACTACCGGGACAGGGAAGAATGAGCAGTTCTTC
TRBJ1-1,TRBV7-9,TRBD1,many,CASSPTQGQVTRMNTEAFF,TGTGCCAGCAGCCCAACCCAAGGACAGGTCACCCGGATGAACACTGAAGCTTTCTTT
TRBJ2-6,TRBV19,.,many,CASNRMSAGANVLTF,TGTGCCAGTAACCGCATGTCGGCTGGGGCCAACGTCCTGACTTTC
TRBJ1-2,TRBV19,TRBD1,many,CASSMGQVGYGYTF,TGTGCCAGTAGTATGGGACAGGTGGGCTATGGCTACACCTTC
TRBJ2-7,TRBV5-1,.,.,CASSVTVYEQYF,TGCGCCAGCAGCGTGACAGTCTACGAGCAGTACTTC
TRBJ2-3,TRBV5-1,TRBD2,many,CASSPLAGRPSTDTQYF,TGCGCCAGCAGCCCCTTAGCGGGGCGTCCTAGCACAGATACGCAGTATTTT
TRBJ1-1,TRBV5-8,TRBD1,.,CASSFGRGQVTEAFF,TGTGCCAGCAGCTTCGGTAGGGGACAGGTCACTGAAGCTTTCTTT
TRBJ1-3,TRBV4-1,.,.,CASSQDRGEGNTIYF,TGCGCCAGCAGCCAAGATCGGGGTGAAGGAAACACCATATATTTT
TRBJ2-1,TRBV13,.,few,CASRAVSAYNEQFF,TGTGCCAGCAGAGCGGTAAGCGCCTACAATGAGCAGTTCTTC
TRBJ2-1,TRBV9,.,few,CASSASGALGNEQFF,TGTGCCAGCAGTGCCTCCGGGGCCCTAGGCAATGAGCAGTTCTTC
TRBJ2-1,TRBV11-2,TRBD2,many,CASSSTAGAGEQFF,TGTGCCAGCAGCTCTACAGCGGGAGCAGGTGAGCAGTTCTTC
TRBJ2-5,TRBV5-1,TRBD1,few,CASSSGQFSETQYF,TGCGCCAGCAGCTCGGGACAGTTCTCGGAGACCCAGTACTTC
TRBJ2-1,TRBV20-1,.,many,CSARGLSSYNEQFF,TGCAGTGCTAGAGGACTTAGCTCCTACAATGAGCAGTTCTTC
TRBJ1-4,TRBV5-1,.,.,CASSSGRDNEKLFF,TGCGCCAGCAGCTCAGGACGGGATAATGAAAAACTGTTTTTT
TRBJ2-1,TRBV7-3,.,many,CASSLTASRGDEQFF,TGTGCCAGCAGCTTAACGGCTAGCAGAGGAGATGAGCAGTTCTTC
TRBJ2-2,TRBV4-2,.,many,CASSQDHGELFF,TGTGCCAGCAGCCAAGACCACGGGGAGCTGTTTTTT
TRBJ2-1,TRBV9,.,.,CASSVRPRENNEQFF,TGTGCCAGCAGCGTTCGCCCCAGGGAGAACAATGAGCAGTTCTTC
TRBJ1-1,TRBV6-1,.,.,CATLSGGFGYTGAFF,TGTGCCACCCTTTCGGGGGGCTTTGGATACACTGGAGCTTTCTTT
TRBJ1-5,TRBV28,.,.,CASSFIQSQHF,TGTGCCAGCAGTTTCATACAGTCCCAGCACTTT
TRBJ1-1,TRBV7-2,.,many,CASSPDRMNTEAFF,TGTGCCAGCAGCCCTGACAGGATGAACACTGAAGCTTTCTTT
TRBJ1-1,TRBV19,.,many,CASSIPLLGTEAFF,TGTGCCAGTAGTATCCCACTCCTGGGGACTGAAGCTTTCTTT
TRBJ2-5,TRBV6-1,TRBD1,many,CASKTGGQETQYF,TGTGCCAGCAAGACAGGGGGGCAAGAGACCCAGTACTTC